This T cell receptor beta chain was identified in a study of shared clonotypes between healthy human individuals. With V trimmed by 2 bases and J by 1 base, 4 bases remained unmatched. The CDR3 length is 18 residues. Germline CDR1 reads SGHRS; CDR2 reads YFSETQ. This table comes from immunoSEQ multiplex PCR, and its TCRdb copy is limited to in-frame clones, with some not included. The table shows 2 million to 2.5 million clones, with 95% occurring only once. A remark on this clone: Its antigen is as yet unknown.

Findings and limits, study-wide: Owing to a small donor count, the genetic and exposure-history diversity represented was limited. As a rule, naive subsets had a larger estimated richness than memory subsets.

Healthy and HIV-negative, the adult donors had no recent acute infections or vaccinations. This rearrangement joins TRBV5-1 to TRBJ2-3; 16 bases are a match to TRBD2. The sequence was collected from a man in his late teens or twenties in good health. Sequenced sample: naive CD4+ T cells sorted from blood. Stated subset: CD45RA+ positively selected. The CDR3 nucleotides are TGCGCCAGCAGCTTCGGGACTAGCGGGGGGGCCCGCACAGATACGCAGTATTTT. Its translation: CASSFGTSGGARTDTQYF.